This is a list of T cell receptor beta chains from one sample in a study of low-dose radiotherapy and immunotherapy resistance in tumors. A single record per CDR3 protein comes from TCRdb applying MiXCR to the reads. The data hold about 35,000 distinct CDR3 sequences, with less than 25% observed a single time. The material sequenced was PBMCs, taken after low-dose radiotherapy plus immunotherapy. These receptors originate from a female donor with ovarian cancer. Both conserved end residues are part of each CDR3. A D gene is named only where the DNA matches it firmly. Clone sizes are given selectively: once, few, many, or a class where the clone is expanded.

size,D,J,V,CDR3,DNA
many,-,TRBJ2-3,TRBV5-1,CASSDSSWGAADTQYF,TGCGCCAGCAGCGACTCGAGTTGGGGGGCTGCAGATACGCAGTATTTT
-,TRBD1,TRBJ2-5,TRBV29-1,CSASGQGVRETQYF,TGCAGCGCATCCGGACAGGGGGTGAGAGAGACCCAGTACTTC
medium-sized,TRBD2,TRBJ2-3,TRBV28,CASSFLAGTDTQYF,TGTGCCAGCAGTTTTCTAGCGGGCACAGATACGCAGTATTTT
-,-,TRBJ2-1,TRBV5-1,CASSAGPLGNEQFF,TGCGCCAGCTCGGCGGGACCCTTGGGCAATGAGCAGTTCTTC
few,TRBD1,TRBJ2-1,TRBV27,CASSKLTTGGKRWNEQFF,TGTGCCAGCAGTAAACTTACCACAGGGGGAAAGCGGTGGAATGAGCAGTTCTTC
many,TRBD2,TRBJ2-2,TRBV27,CASSARAGGVARELFF,TGTGCCAGCAGTGCAAGAGCGGGAGGGGTCGCCCGGGAGCTGTTTTTT
many,-,TRBJ1-2,TRBV20-1,CSARSQGGNYGYTF,TGCAGTGCTAGATCACAGGGTGGTAACTATGGCTACACCTTC
medium-sized,-,TRBJ2-4,TRBV6-1,CASSERGGLAKNIQYF,TGTGCCAGCAGTGAACGCGGAGGGCTAGCCAAAAACATTCAGTACTTC
many,TRBD2,TRBJ2-1,TRBV19,CASGLAGGPGEQFF,TGTGCCAGCGGACTAGCGGGGGGGCCGGGTGAGCAGTTCTTC
medium-sized,-,TRBJ1-3,TRBV5-1,CASSLGGSPGNTIYF,TGTGCCAGCAGCTTAGGGGGAAGCCCTGGAAACACCATATATTTT
medium-sized,TRBD1,TRBJ2-1,TRBV5-5,CASSPGQGAINEQFF,TGTGCCAGCAGCCCTGGACAGGGGGCGATCAATGAGCAGTTCTTC
few,-,TRBJ2-7,TRBV7-8,CASSSPGGARVEQYF,TGTGCCAGCAGCTCTCCTGGAGGGGCGCGGGTCGAGCAGTACTTC
many,-,TRBJ1-2,TRBV6-2/TRBV6-3,CASSYGLLMGYTF,TGTGCCAGCAGTTATGGGCTTCTGATGGGCTACACCTTC
-,-,TRBJ1-5,TRBV2,CASTNQTSMYLCASQGAQQPQHF,-
-,-,TRBJ1-5,TRBV6-1,CASHTGAIQPQHF,TGTGCCAGCCATACGGGGGCTATTCAGCCCCAGCATTTT
many,TRBD1,TRBJ2-3,TRBV5-1,CASSLARTGGADTQYF,TGCGCCAGCAGCTTGGCGCGGACAGGGGGTGCAGATACGCAGTATTTT
few,-,TRBJ1-1,TRBV27,CASTVQRNTEAFF,TGTGCCAGTACCGTACAGAGGAACACTGAAGCTTTCTTT
many,-,TRBJ1-1,TRBV12-3/TRBV12-4,CASSLDPYTEAFF,TGTGCCAGCAGTTTAGATCCATACACTGAAGCTTTCTTT
medium-sized,-,TRBJ2-1,TRBV5-1,CASSLGGSWGNEQFF,TGCGCCAGCAGCTTGGGGGGCTCGTGGGGCAATGAGCAGTTCTTC
many,TRBD1,TRBJ1-2,TRBV30,CAATTGQGGYGYTF,TGTGCCGCCACTACCGGACAGGGGGGATATGGCTACACCTTC
many,-,TRBJ2-3,TRBV5-4,CASSSGTADPYF,TGTGCCAGCAGCTCCGGGACTGCAGACCCGTATTTT
many,TRBD1,TRBJ2-5,TRBV12-3/TRBV12-4,CASSLTGQGRETQYF,TGTGCCAGCAGTTTAACAGGACAGGGTCGAGAGACCCAGTACTTC
many,-,TRBJ2-5,TRBV6-5,CASSQGLAGGTQYF,TGTGCCAGCAGTCAAGGATTGGCTGGGGGGACCCAGTACTTC
many,TRBD1,TRBJ2-1,TRBV20-1,CSASPGQGVSYNEQFF,TGCAGTGCTAGCCCAGGGCAGGGGGTTTCCTACAATGAGCAGTTCTTC
medium-sized,-,TRBJ1-2,TRBV6-5,CASSYRGGYTF,TGTGCCAGCAGTTATCGCGGAGGCTACACCTTC
-,-,TRBJ2-1,TRBV28,CASTGLYNEQFF,TGTGCCAGCACTGGACTGTACAATGAGCAGTTCTTC
many,-,TRBJ2-3,TRBV30,CAWSWRGSLSNTQYF,TGTGCCTGGAGTTGGAGGGGGAGCCTGAGTAATACGCAGTATTTT
many,-,TRBJ2-3,TRBV11-2,CASSYTDTQYF,TGTGCCAGCAGCTACACAGATACGCAGTATTTT
-,-,TRBJ1-2,TRBV29-1,CSVVPGRGYGYTF,TGCAGCGTTGTTCCCGGTAGGGGCTATGGCTACACCTTC
many,TRBD1,TRBJ1-1,TRBV7-2,CASSTGRQGSTEAFF,TGTGCCAGCAGCACCGGACGACAGGGGAGCACTGAAGCTTTCTTT
few,-,TRBJ2-5,TRBV29-1,CSVEVGETQYF,TGCAGCGTTGAAGTGGGAGAGACCCAGTACTTC
many,-,TRBJ2-1,TRBV5-1,CASRNTIDRLGEQFF,TGCGCCAGCAGGAATACTATAGACCGCCTCGGTGAGCAGTTCTTC
many,-,TRBJ1-2,TRBV19,CASRRDAEDYYGYTF,TGTGCCAGTAGAAGGGACGCTGAGGACTATTATGGCTACACCTTC
many,-,TRBJ2-4,TRBV5-1,CASSLDWGAIKLAKNIQYF,TGCGCCAGCAGCTTGGATTGGGGCGCGATCAAACTAGCCAAAAACATTCAGTACTTC
-,-,TRBJ1-2,TRBV29-1,CSVDATGTYNYGYTF,TGCAGCGTTGACGCCACAGGGACGTATAACTATGGCTACACCTTC
few,-,TRBJ2-3,TRBV7-8,CASSPTGRDTQYF,TGTGCCAGCAGCCCGACTGGTCGGGATACGCAGTATTTT
many,TRBD2,TRBJ2-7,TRBV20-1,CSASPVLAGWYEQYF,TGCAGTGCTAGCCCGGTCCTAGCGGGGTGGTACGAGCAGTACTTC
-,-,TRBJ2-3,TRBV6-8,CASSLVQGGGTDTQYF,TGTGCCAGCAGTTTGGTTCAGGGGGGGGGCACAGATACGCAGTATTTT
many,-,TRBJ2-2,TRBV5-1,CASSLEGGATGELFF,TGCGCCAGCAGCTTGGAGGGGGGCGCCACCGGGGAGCTGTTTTTT
many,-,TRBJ2-1,TRBV27,CASSPGTPYNEQFF,TGTGCCAGCAGTCCCGGGACTCCTTACAATGAGCAGTTCTTC
many,-,TRBJ1-1,TRBV20-1,CSALSSRGPEAFF,TGCAGTGCCCTCTCCTCTCGGGGGCCTGAAGCTTTCTTT
many,-,TRBJ2-3,TRBV10-1,CASSEELADTQYF,TGCGCCAGCAGTGAGGAATTGGCAGATACGCAGTATTTT
many,TRBD2,TRBJ2-1,TRBV28,CASSLRTSGAGEQFF,TGTGCCAGCAGTCTTAGGACTAGCGGGGCCGGTGAGCAGTTCTTC
-,-,TRBJ2-5,TRBV27,CASSLGGAGYQETQYF,TGTGCCAGCAGTTTAGGGGGCGCGGGTTACCAAGAGACCCAGTACTTC
many,-,TRBJ2-5,TRBV29-1,CSVKEGQETQYF,TGCAGCGTTAAGGAGGGCCAAGAGACCCAGTACTTC
many,TRBD1,TRBJ2-2,TRBV5-1,CASSLWDRTGELFF,TGCGCCAGCAGCTTGTGGGACAGAACCGGGGAGCTGTTTTTT
many,TRBD2,TRBJ2-3,TRBV5-1,CASSLSPLAGAVSTDTQYF,TGCGCCAGCAGTCTGAGCCCGCTAGCGGGGGCCGTTAGCACAGATACGCAGTATTTT
many,-,TRBJ2-3,TRBV3-1,CASSRHTDTQYF,TGTGCCAGCAGCAGACACACAGATACGCAGTATTTT
-,-,TRBJ1-4,TRBV19,CASSLGEATNEKLFF,TGTGCCAGTAGTCTGGGGGAAGCGACTAATGAAAAACTGTTTTTT
-,-,TRBJ2-7,TRBV29-1,CSALLTDSYEQYF,TGCAGCGCGCTTCTAACAGATTCCTACGAGCAGTACTTC
many,-,TRBJ2-1,TRBV12-5,CASGSRDSRTYNEQFF,TGTGCTAGTGGTTCTCGGGACTCCCGCACCTACAATGAGCAGTTCTTC
-,-,TRBJ2-2,TRBV5-1,CASKRRATGELFFFFFF,-
many,-,TRBJ2-1,TRBV5-1,CASSLALRQRNEQFF,TGCGCCAGCAGCTTGGCACTCCGACAGCGCAATGAGCAGTTCTTC
many,-,TRBJ2-3,TRBV29-1,CSVEANTDTQYF,TGCAGCGTTGAAGCGAACACAGATACGCAGTATTTT
-,-,TRBJ2-6,TRBV6-1,CASRSAGQPGANVLTF,TGTGCCAGCAGAAGCGCGGGACAGCCTGGGGCCAACGTCCTGACTTTC
many,-,TRBJ1-3,TRBV20-1,CSASSAPSSGNTIYF,TGCAGTGCTAGCTCGGCACCTAGCTCTGGAAACACCATATATTTT
many,-,TRBJ1-5,TRBV5-1,CASSFGNNQPQHF,TGCGCCAGCAGCTTTGGGAACAATCAGCCCCAGCATTTT